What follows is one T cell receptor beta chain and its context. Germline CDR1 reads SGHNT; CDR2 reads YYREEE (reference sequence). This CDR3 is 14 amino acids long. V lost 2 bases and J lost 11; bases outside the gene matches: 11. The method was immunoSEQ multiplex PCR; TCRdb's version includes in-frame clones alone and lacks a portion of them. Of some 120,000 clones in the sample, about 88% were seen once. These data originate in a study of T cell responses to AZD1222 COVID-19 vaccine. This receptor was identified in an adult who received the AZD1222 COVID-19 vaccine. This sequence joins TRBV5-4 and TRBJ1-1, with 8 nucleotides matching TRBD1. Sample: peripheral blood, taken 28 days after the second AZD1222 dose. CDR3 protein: CASSFGTGSLWAFF. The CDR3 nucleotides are TGTGCCAGCAGCTTCGGGACAGGAAGTCTCTGGGCTTTCTTT.